What follows describes a single T cell receptor beta chain. Genomic DNA acted as the template from which TCR beta VDJ combination and CDR3 sequence profiling were carried out. TCRdb itself ran the reads through MiXCR, one entry per CDR3 protein. The sample lists over 150,000 distinct CDR3 sequences; just over 50% were seen once. This entry is derived from a study of CD8+CD57+ T cells in acquired aplastic anemia. For the study at large: Each DNA sample taken from sorted CD4+ and CD8+ cells came to 3.2 ug on average.

This CDR3 spans 12 amino acids. Looked up from germline, CDR1 is ENHRY and CDR2 is SYGVKD. The germline V and J ends were trimmed by 4 bases and 9 bases, with 10 bases remaining between them. CD8+CD57+ cell expansion had been shown by flow cytometry in patients chosen for sequencing. The chain uses TRBV10-3 and TRBJ2-1; TRBD1 is a possible D gene (5 bases). Sequenced material: sorted CD4+, CD8+, or CD8+CD57+ T cells (not recorded which) from PBMCs. This receptor was obtained from a human donor with aplastic anemia. CDR3: CAISVDIREQFF. The DNA of the CDR3 is TGTGCCATCAGTGTGGACATCCGTGAGCAGTTCTTC.